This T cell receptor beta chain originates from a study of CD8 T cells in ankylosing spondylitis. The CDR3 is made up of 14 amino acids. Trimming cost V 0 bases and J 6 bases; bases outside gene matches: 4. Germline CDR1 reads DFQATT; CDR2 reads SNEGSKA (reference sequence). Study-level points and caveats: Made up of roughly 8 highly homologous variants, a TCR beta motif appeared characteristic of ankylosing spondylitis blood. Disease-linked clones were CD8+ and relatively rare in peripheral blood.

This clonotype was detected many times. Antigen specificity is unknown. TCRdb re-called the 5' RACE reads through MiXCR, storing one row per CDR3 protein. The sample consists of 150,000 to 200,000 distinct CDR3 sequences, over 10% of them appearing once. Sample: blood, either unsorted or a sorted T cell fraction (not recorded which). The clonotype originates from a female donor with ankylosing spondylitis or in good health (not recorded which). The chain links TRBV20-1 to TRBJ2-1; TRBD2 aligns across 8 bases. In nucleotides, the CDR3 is TGCAGTGCTAGAGAAGCGGGAGAGACCAATGAGCAGTTCTTC. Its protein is CSAREAGETNEQFF.